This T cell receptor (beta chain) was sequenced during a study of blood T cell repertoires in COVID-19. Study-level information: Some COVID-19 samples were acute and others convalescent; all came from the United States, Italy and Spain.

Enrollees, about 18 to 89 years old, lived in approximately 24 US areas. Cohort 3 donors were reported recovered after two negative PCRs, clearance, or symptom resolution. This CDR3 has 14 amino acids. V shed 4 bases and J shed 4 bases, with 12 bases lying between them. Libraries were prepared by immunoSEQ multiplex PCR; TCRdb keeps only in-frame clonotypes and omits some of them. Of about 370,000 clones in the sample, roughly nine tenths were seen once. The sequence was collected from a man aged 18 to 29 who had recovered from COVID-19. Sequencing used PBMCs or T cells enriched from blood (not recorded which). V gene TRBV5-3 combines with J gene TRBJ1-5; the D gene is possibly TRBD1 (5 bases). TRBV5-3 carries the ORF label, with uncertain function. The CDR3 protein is CARSPDGGNQPQHF. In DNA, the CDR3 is TGTGCCAGAAGCCCGGACGGGGGGAATCAGCCCCAGCATTTT.